A single sample is the source of the 8 T cell receptor beta chains below, sequenced in a study of read filtering for tumor transcriptome and immune sequencing. The library was built from 400 to 500 ng RNA with molecular barcoded adaptors for alpha/delta and beta/gamma chains. TCRdb recomputed calls from the reads with MiXCR, one row per CDR3 protein. The sample lists roughly 130,000 distinct CDR3 sequences; approximately 12% were seen once. Sequenced: a population of CD138-negative cells sorted from bone marrow. These receptors came from a donor at least 40 years old with multiple myeloma.

This clonotype was counted ten times or more. This chain joins TRBV28 and TRBJ1-5; possible D gene TRBD1, 5 bases. There are 12 residues in the CDR3. V lost 1 base to trimming and J lost 9 bases, with 7 bases between them. Germline V CDR1 and CDR2: MDHEN, SYDVKM. CDR3 nucleotides: TGTGCCAGCAGTTTATTCGGGGGGCCCCAGCATTTT. Translated, it gives CASSLFGGPQHF.

This clonotype appeared many times. J is TRBJ2-3 and V is TRBV29-1; a possible D gene is TRBD2 (7 bases). The V gene's germline CDR1 is SQVTM and CDR2 ANQGSEA. V was shortened by 3 bases and J by 0 bases, with 13 bases between the two germline ends. This CDR3 region has 15 residues. The DNA of the CDR3 is TGCAGCGTTGAGGCGGGGGCAATAAGCACAGATACGCAGTATTTT. This encodes CSVEAGAISTDTQYF.

Of note for this clonotype: A clone one base away is much larger, so this may be a read error. The chain uses TRBV29-1 and TRBJ2-6, with 12 bases aligning to TRBD1. Looked up from germline, CDR1 is SQVTM and CDR2 is ANQGSEA. This CDR3 has 16 residues. The CDR3 DNA reads TGCAGCGTGGCCGGGACAGGGGGCATCGGGGCCAGCGTCCTGACTTTC. Translation gives CSVAGTGGIGASVLTF.

Regarding this clonotype: A much larger clone sits a single nucleotide away, making a read error possible. The gene calls are TRBV20-1 and TRBJ2-7, with 9 bases matching TRBD1. This CDR3 region has 16 residues. V trimming: 3 bases; J trimming: 2 bases; junction bases outside the gene matches: 11. CDR1 and CDR2 from the germline V gene are DFQATT and SNEGSKA (reference sequence). The CDR3 is CSASYSGTGKTYEQYF. The DNA for the CDR3 is TGCAGTGCTAGTTATTCCGGGACAGGGAAGACCTACGAGCAGTACTTC.

Note on this clonotype: This may stem from a read error, because a much larger clone lies one nucleotide away. V gene TRBV20-1 combines with J gene TRBJ2-5, with TRBD1 as a possible D gene (5 bases). The CDR3 has 13 amino acids. CDR1 and CDR2 from the germline V gene are DFQATT and SNEGSKA (reference sequence). The CDR3 sequence is CSAREGRQETHYF. CDR3 nucleotide sequence: TGCAGTGCTAGAGAGGGGCGTCAAGAGACCCATTACTTC.

The CDR3, as DNA: TGCGCCAGCAGTGCGGGGGCAGGGAATTCACCCCTCCACTTT. Translated, it gives CASSAGAGNSPLHF. V and J are TRBV10-2 and TRBJ1-6; D might be TRBD1 (6 bases). The germline V gene encodes CDR1 WSHSY and CDR2 SAAADI. The CDR3 runs to 14 residues. The V end lost 4 bases, the J end lost 7 bases, and 11 bases lay between the germline ends.

This clonotype was seen ten or more times. The chain recombines TRBV7-2 with TRBJ2-3, with 12 nucleotides matching TRBD2. The CDR3 loop spans 16 amino acids. Germline V lookup: CDR1 SGHTA, CDR2 FQGNSA. V lost 2 bases and J lost 4; bases outside the gene matches: 4. CDR3 nucleotides: TGTGCCAGCAGCTTACCGACTAGCGGGAGTCCAGATACGCAGTATTTT. This gives the protein CASSLPTSGSPDTQYF.

As concerns this clonotype: A much larger clone differs by one base, so this may be a read error. The chain combines TRBV5-1 with TRBJ1-2; 9 nucleotides match TRBD1. The CDR3 loop spans 17 amino acids. With 3 bases clipped from V and 4 bases from J, the junction kept 13 bases outside the gene matches. Germline CDR1 and CDR2: SGHRS and YFSETQ. The CDR3 DNA sequence: TGCGCCAGCAGCTCAGCCGGGACAGGGCCGGTAGGCTATGGCTACACCTTC. This translates into CASSSAGTGPVGYGYTF.